Given below is one T cell receptor (beta chain) in context. This sample is drawn from a study of blood T cell repertoires in COVID-19. Study summary: PBMCs, B-cell-depleted T cells, or T cells provided the cDNA or gDNA that made up the material.

The assay was immunoSEQ multiplex PCR, and TCRdb's table has in-frame clones only and misses some. The sample records approximately 200,000 clones, about 80% being singletons. This sequence was found in a human donor with acute or convalescent COVID-19. The donor label of this sample is uncertain. What was sequenced was peripheral blood.

The CDR3: CASSIQEGPHGYTF. As DNA, the CDR3 is TGCGCCAGCAGCATCCAGGAGGGACCCCATGGCTACACCTTC. This sequence joins TRBV5-1 and TRBJ1-2; a weak D match, TRBD1 (5 bases). CDR3 length: 14 residues. Germline V gene data show CDR1 as SGHRS and CDR2 as YFSETQ. V was pared by 4 bases and J by 6 bases, with 16 bases between. The entire variable domain, with the rest obtained from reference TRBV5-1 and TRBJ1-2, is as follows: KAGVTQTPRYLIKTRGQQVTLSCSPISGHRSVSWYQQTPGQGLQFLFEYFSETQRNKGNFPGRFSGRQFSNSRSEMNVSTLELGDSALYLCASSIQEGPHGYTFGSGTRLTVV.